The sequence of this T cell receptor (beta chain) was determined in a study of beta chain features in type 1 diabetes. The CDR3 consists of 14 residues. Losses at the gene ends were 4 bases for V and 3 bases for J; bases not matched to a gene: 7. Germline loops: CDR1 GTSNPN, CDR2 SVGIG (reference sequence). Of the isolated RNA, all was reverse transcribed, and so the sequenced material was expressed TCRB transcripts. TCRdb keeps only in-frame clones here, not all; method: immunoSEQ multiplex PCR. The sample yields some 150,000 clones, around 13% seen once. Concerning this clone itself: Its antigen is not identified.

General study results and limits: Patients' naive, central memory and Treg TCRB repertoires seemed closer to one another than those of healthy donors. Shortening that was moderate but significant affected the TCRB CDR3s of Type 1 diabetes patients in all four CD4+ subsets. At VDJ recombination sites, type 1 diabetes patients had fewer insertions and more deleted nucleotides.

The specimen sequenced was central memory CD4+ T cells from blood. The sequence was obtained from a man younger than 35 with type 1 diabetes. This chain connects TRBV30 to TRBJ1-1, with 8 bases that match TRBD1. This chain's CDR3 is CAWTHRGRDTEAFF. CDR3 in DNA: TGTGCCTGGACCCACAGGGGGAGGGACACTGAAGCTTTCTTT.